A single sample gave rise to the 29 T cell receptor beta chains below, sequenced in a study of blood T cell repertoires in COVID-19. The data were produced by immunoSEQ multiplex PCR, yet TCRdb's version contains in-frame clones alone and is incomplete. Found here are some 190,000 clones, 86% of them singletons; the top ten hold 20% to 25%. What was sequenced was PBMCs or T cells enriched from blood (not recorded which). The receptors originated from a middle-aged woman in a cohort exposed to, infected with or recovered from COVID-19 (not recorded which).

This clone was detected once. Written as DNA, the CDR3 is TGCGCCAGCAGCCAAGCACAGGGTCGCCCAGATACGCAGTATTTT. Amino acid sequence: CASSQAQGRPDTQYF. This chain connects TRBV4-1 to TRBJ2-3; the D gene is possibly TRBD1 (6 bases). Deletions cut 1 base from V and 4 bases from J, with 12 bases between. The germline gives CDR1 MGHRA, CDR2 YSYEKL. The CDR3 runs 15 residues.

This clone was recorded only once. The genes are TRBV5-1 and TRBJ1-1; 10 bases align to TRBD1. V shed 0 bases, J shed 6 bases, and the junction held 5 bases outside the gene matches. Germline CDR1 and CDR2: SGHRS and YFSETQ. The CDR3 covers 15 residues. Written as DNA, the CDR3 is TGCGCCAGCAGCTTGGGGCAGGGGACAGGGGCTGAAGCTTTCTTT. Its protein is CASSLGQGTGAEAFF.

The rearrangement joins TRBV28 to TRBJ2-3; TRBD2 matches at 11 bases. V lost 5 bases to trimming and J lost 2 bases; unmatched junction nucleotides: 6. The length of the CDR3 is 16 residues. Germline V gives CDR1 MDHEN, CDR2 SYDVKM. The CDR3 protein is CASSPSGGPYTDTQYF. The CDR3 DNA reads as TGTGCCAGCAGTCCTAGCGGGGGGCCGTACACAGATACGCAGTATTTT. Using reference TRBV28 and TRBJ2-3 for the parts outside the CDR3, the full variable domain is DVKVTQSSRYLVKRTGEKVFLECVQDMDHENMFWYRQDPGLGLRLIYFSYDVKMKEKGDIPEGYSVSREKKERFSLILESASTNQTSMYLCASSPSGGPYTDTQYFGPGTRLTVL.

V usage is TRBV11-2 and J usage is TRBJ1-2; TRBD1 matches 10 bases. The CDR3 runs 14 residues. J was trimmed by 3 bases and V by 5 bases; bases with no gene match: 3. Germline V gene lookup returns CDR1 SGHAT and CDR2 FQNNGV. The CDR3 coding sequence is TGTGCCAGCAGCCTCGGACAGGGGGACTATGGCTACACCTTC. Protein: CASSLGQGDYGYTF.

The rearrangement uses TRBV2 and TRBJ1-1; 7 nucleotides line up with TRBD1. Germline lookup yields CDR1 SNHLY and CDR2 FYNNEI. Losses at the gene ends were 6 bases for V and 11 bases for J; bases not matched to a gene: 9. The CDR3 is made up of 12 amino acids. CDR3 residues: CASRGEGGRAFF. The CDR3 DNA is TGTGCCAGCAGGGGGGAAGGGGGCCGGGCTTTCTTT.

This chain joins TRBV5-1 and TRBJ1-1; TRBD1 agrees at 8 bases. The CDR3 contains 14 residues. With 2 bases clipped from V and 4 bases from J, the junction kept 4 bases outside the gene matches. Germline V gives CDR1 SGHRS, CDR2 YFSETQ. The CDR3 sequence is CASSFQGAGTEAFF. CDR3 nucleotides: TGCGCCAGCAGCTTCCAGGGGGCTGGCACTGAAGCTTTCTTT. Looking up the rest from reference TRBV5-1 and TRBJ1-1 gives the full variable domain: KAGVTQTPRYLIKTRGQQVTLSCSPISGHRSVSWYQQTPGQGLQFLFEYFSETQRNKGNFPGRFSGRQFSNSRSEMNVSTLELGDSALYLCASSFQGAGTEAFFGQGTRLTVV.

CDR3 sequence: CASSPFRGGVTGELFF. CDR3 coding DNA: TGTGCCAGCAGCCCGTTTAGGGGTGGTGTCACCGGGGAGCTGTTTTTT. The genes are TRBV7-9 and TRBJ2-2; a possible D gene is TRBD1 (5 bases). The germline V gene has CDR1 SEHNR and CDR2 FQNEAQ (reference sequence). The CDR3 totals 16 residues. V gave up 5 bases and J gave up 4 bases, with 17 bases separating them.

Written as DNA, the CDR3 is TGTGCCAGCAGCCTAAGTCTGCGGGGAGGCCCCACAGATACGCAGTATTTT. Protein: CASSLSLRGGPTDTQYF. This rearrangement joins TRBV3-1 (or the pseudogene TRBV3-2) to TRBJ2-3; a possible D gene is TRBD2 (6 bases). Trimming took off 4 bases at V and 2 bases at J, with 19 bases between the two ends. The CDR3 runs 17 residues. The V gene's germline CDR1 is LGHDT and CDR2 YNNKEL (reference sequence).

The chain employs TRBV6-5 and TRBJ1-5; possibly TRBD1 for D (5 bases). CDR3 length equals 14 residues. Germline loops: CDR1 MNHEY, CDR2 SVGAGI. Trimming stripped 5 bases from V and 7 bases from J, with 15 bases between. The CDR3 DNA is TGTGCCAGCAGTCCGGCGGGGACGGCGCAGCCCCAGCATTTT. It codes for CASSPAGTAQPQHF.

CDR3 protein: CASGERRQETQYF. The CDR3 DNA is TGTGCCAGCGGTGAACGGAGGCAAGAGACCCAGTACTTC. The rearrangement links TRBV27 to TRBJ2-5, with a possible D match to TRBD2 (5 bases). This CDR3 comprises 13 residues. In germline, CDR1 is MNHEY, CDR2 SMNVEV (reference sequence). Trimming removed 8 bases at V and 2 bases at J, with 12 bases between.

This clone is a singleton in its sample. The J gene is TRBJ1-2, the V gene TRBV25-1, with 8 nucleotides matching TRBD1. The CDR3 sequence is 14 residues long. J gave up 1 base and V 8 bases, and 6 bases lay outside the gene matches. The germline V gene has CDR1 MGHDK and CDR2 SYGVNS. CDR3 in amino acids: CASGEDRVNYGYTF. The DNA of the CDR3 is TGTGCCAGCGGAGAGGACAGGGTTAACTATGGCTACACCTTC.

V gene TRBV6-2 or TRBV6-3 combines with J gene TRBJ1-2; 7 nucleotides agree with TRBD1. The CDR3 consists of 15 residues. J gave up 5 bases and V 0 bases, and 6 bases lay outside the gene matches. Germline CDR1 and CDR2: MNHEY and SVGEGT. Written as DNA, the CDR3 is TGTGCCAGCAGTTACTCGGAGGGGGCCGGGTATGGCTACACCTTC. Its protein is CASSYSEGAGYGYTF.

This clone was counted a few times. The chain combines TRBV9 with TRBJ1-1, with a weak D call TRBD1 (5 bases). Between the trimmed V and J ends, which lost 4 bases and 2 bases, there was a span of 9 bases. Germline values: CDR1 SGDLS, CDR2 YYNGEE. CDR3 length equals 13 residues. CDR3 in amino acids: CASSFDRNTEAFF. In DNA form, the CDR3 reads TGTGCCAGCAGCTTCGACAGAAACACTGAAGCTTTCTTT.

The chain has TRBV4-2 and TRBJ2-7; 9 nucleotides match TRBD2. This CDR3 has 15 residues. The V gene's germline CDR1 is LGHNA and CDR2 YNFKEQ. The ends lost 0 bases at V and 0 bases at J; junction bases unmatched: 0. This CDR3 is CASSQDSGSSYEQYF. DNA of the CDR3: TGTGCCAGCAGCCAAGATAGCGGGAGCTCCTACGAGCAGTACTTC.

V is TRBV3-1 (or the pseudogene TRBV3-2) and J is TRBJ2-7, with D uncertain. Between the trimmed V and J ends, which lost 1 base and 4 bases, there was a span of 11 bases. This CDR3 has 14 residues. CDR1 LGHDT and CDR2 YNNKEL come from the germline V gene (reference sequence). The CDR3 sequence: CASSQVESPYEQYF. DNA of the CDR3: TGTGCCAGCAGCCAAGTGGAGAGTCCGTACGAGCAGTACTTC.

The rearrangement links TRBV6-2 or TRBV6-3 to TRBJ2-1, with 12 bases that match TRBD2. This CDR3 has 15 residues. Germline CDR1 reads MNHEY; CDR2 reads SVGEGT. The junction had 3 bases not matched to a gene; V was cut back by 2 bases and J by 7 bases. The DNA for the CDR3 is TGTGCCAGCAGTTACCCGCTAGCGGGAGGGAATGAGCAGTTCTTC. Translation: CASSYPLAGGNEQFF.

The chain joins TRBV7-7 to TRBJ1-4, with D possibly TRBD1 on 6 matching bases. CDR1 SSHAT and CDR2 FNYEAQ come from the germline V gene (reference sequence). The CDR3 has 15 amino acids. V was shortened by 1 base and J by 3 bases, with 9 bases between the two germline ends. The CDR3 DNA is TGTGCCAGCAGCTTAGAGACAGGCCCTAATGAAAAACTGTTTTTT. Its translation: CASSLETGPNEKLFF.

The gene calls are TRBV4-1 and TRBJ2-7; a weak D match, TRBD1 (5 bases). V gave up 4 bases and J gave up 1 base, with 14 bases separating them. The CDR3 covers 15 residues. The germline V gene encodes CDR1 MGHRA and CDR2 YSYEKL. The DNA of the CDR3 is TGCGCCAGCAGCCCTTCGACAGCAGGATCCTACGAGCAGTACTTC. As protein: CASSPSTAGSYEQYF.

This chain connects TRBV19 to TRBJ2-1, with 10 bases fitting TRBD2. The CDR3 is 15 residues long. V lost 2 bases, J lost 6 bases, and 4 bases stayed unmatched. Germline CDR1 is LNHDA and CDR2 is SQIVND (reference sequence). In DNA form, the CDR3 reads TGTGCCAGTAGTATACTAGCGGGAGTGTCCAATGAGCAGTTCTTC. Its protein is CASSILAGVSNEQFF.

A few counts support this clone. The chain recombines TRBV13 with TRBJ1-1, with D hard to call. The CDR3 totals 12 residues. Trimming removed 3 bases at V and 2 bases at J, with 4 bases between. Per the germline V gene, CDR1 is PRHDT and CDR2 is FYEKMQ (reference sequence). The CDR3 sequence is CASSFGNTEAFF. CDR3 nucleotide sequence: TGTGCCAGCAGCTTCGGTAACACTGAAGCTTTCTTT. The variable domain in full, with the rest retrieved from reference TRBV13 and TRBJ1-1, is AAGVIQSPRHLIKEKRETATLKCYPIPRHDTVYWYQQGPGQDPQFLISFYEKMQSDKGSIPDRFSAQQFSDYHSELNMSSLELGDSALYFCASSFGNTEAFFGQGTRLTVV.

The chain is built from TRBV21-1 and TRBJ2-2; TRBD1 reflects the table's D call only, with no check against the DNA. TRBV21-1 is a pseudogene locus. The CDR3 runs 16 residues. CDR3 coding DNA: TGTGCCAGCAGCAAAAAAGACGGGACAGAAGACGGGGAGCTGTTTTTT. Translation gives CASSKKDGTEDGELFF.

This clone was detected only once. The rearrangement joins TRBV28 to TRBJ2-1; TRBD2 matches at 13 bases. V gave up 11 bases and J gave up 4 bases; unmatched junction bases: 8. Germline CDR1 is MDHEN and CDR2 is SYDVKM. This CDR3 comprises 15 residues. The CDR3, as DNA: TGTGCCTGCCAGACTAGCGGGGGGAGATACAATGAGCAGTTCTTC. Translating gives CACQTSGGRYNEQFF.

The genes are TRBV9 and TRBJ1-1; TRBD1 aligns across 7 bases. Germline assignment: CDR1 SGDLS and CDR2 YYNGEE. The length of the CDR3 is 15 residues. V dropped 3 bases and J dropped 0; count of bases not matched to a gene: 5. The CDR3 DNA reads as TGTGCCAGCAGCGGCTACAGGGGCATGAACACTGAAGCTTTCTTT. It specifies CASSGYRGMNTEAFF.

The rearrangement links TRBV4-1 to TRBJ2-1; maybe TRBD2 (6 bases). The CDR3 sequence is 13 residues long. The V gene's germline CDR1 is MGHRA and CDR2 YSYEKL. Trimming took 0 bases from V and 10 from J, leaving 10 bases between them. CDR3: CASSQDAGREQFF. The CDR3 coding sequence is TGCGCCAGCAGCCAAGATGCGGGGAGGGAGCAGTTCTTC.

This rearrangement joins TRBV5-1 to TRBJ1-1; 9 nucleotides match TRBD1. The germline V gene encodes CDR1 SGHRS and CDR2 YFSETQ. This CDR3 region has 14 residues. Trimming took 7 bases from V and 5 from J; bases not matched to a gene: 9. The CDR3 DNA sequence: TGCGCCAGCTCCACGGGACAGGGCGGAACTGAAGCTTTCTTT. Translating it yields CASSTGQGGTEAFF. Supplemented by reference TRBV5-1 and TRBJ1-1, the full variable domain reads KAGVTQTPRYLIKTRGQQVTLSCSPISGHRSVSWYQQTPGQGLQFLFEYFSETQRNKGNFPGRFSGRQFSNSRSEMNVSTLELGDSALYLCASSTGQGGTEAFFGQGTRLTVV.

V and J are TRBV28 and TRBJ1-6; 7 bases line up with TRBD1. Germline CDR1 MDHEN, CDR2 SYDVKM. The CDR3 is 13 amino acids. The trim removed 6 bases at V and 9 bases at J, leaving 5 bases unmatched. In DNA, the CDR3 is TGTGCCAGCAGGATGCCAGGGGGTTCACCCCTCCACTTT. Protein: CASRMPGGSPLHF.

V is TRBV2 and J is TRBJ1-1; D perhaps matches TRBD1 (6 bases). Trimming took 7 bases from V and 2 from J, leaving 17 bases between them. Germline V gene data show CDR1 as SNHLY and CDR2 as FYNNEI. The CDR3 has 15 residues. This chain's CDR3 is CASKVAGTSNTEAFF. CDR3 nucleotides: TGTGCCAGCAAAGTGGCCGGGACAAGTAACACTGAAGCTTTCTTT.

The chain links TRBV3-1 (or the pseudogene TRBV3-2) to TRBJ1-6, with D perhaps matching TRBD1 (5 bases). V dropped 8 bases and J dropped 1 base, with 15 bases sitting between them. The CDR3 runs to 16 residues. Germline CDR1 and CDR2: LGHDT and YNNKEL (reference sequence). CDR3: CASSARGGSYNSPLHF. CDR3 nucleotides: TGTGCCAGCTCCGCGCGGGGGGGATCCTATAATTCACCCCTCCACTTT.

This sequence joins TRBV19 and TRBJ1-5, with a weak D call TRBD1 (6 bases). The germline CDR1 and CDR2 sequences are LNHDA and SQIVND (reference sequence). The CDR3 is 17 amino acids. The V end lost 3 bases, the J end lost 1 base, and 16 bases lay between the germline ends. The chain's CDR3 is CASSIPQGMMSNQPQHF. The CDR3 coding sequence is TGTGCCAGTAGTATTCCCCAGGGGATGATGAGCAATCAGCCCCAGCATTTT.